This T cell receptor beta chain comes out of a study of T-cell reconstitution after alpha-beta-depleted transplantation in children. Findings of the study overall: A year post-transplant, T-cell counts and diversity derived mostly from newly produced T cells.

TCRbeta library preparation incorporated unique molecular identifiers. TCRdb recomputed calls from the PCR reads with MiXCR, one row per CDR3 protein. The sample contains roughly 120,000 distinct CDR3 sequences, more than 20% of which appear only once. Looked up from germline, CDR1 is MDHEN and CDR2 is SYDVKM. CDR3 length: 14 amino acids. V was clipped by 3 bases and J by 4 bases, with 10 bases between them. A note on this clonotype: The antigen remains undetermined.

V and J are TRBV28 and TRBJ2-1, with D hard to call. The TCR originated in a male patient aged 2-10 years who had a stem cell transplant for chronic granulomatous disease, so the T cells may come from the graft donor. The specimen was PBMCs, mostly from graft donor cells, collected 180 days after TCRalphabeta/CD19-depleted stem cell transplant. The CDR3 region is CASSLGRIYNEQFF. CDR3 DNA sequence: TGTGCCAGCAGTTTGGGCAGGATTTACAATGAGCAGTTCTTC.